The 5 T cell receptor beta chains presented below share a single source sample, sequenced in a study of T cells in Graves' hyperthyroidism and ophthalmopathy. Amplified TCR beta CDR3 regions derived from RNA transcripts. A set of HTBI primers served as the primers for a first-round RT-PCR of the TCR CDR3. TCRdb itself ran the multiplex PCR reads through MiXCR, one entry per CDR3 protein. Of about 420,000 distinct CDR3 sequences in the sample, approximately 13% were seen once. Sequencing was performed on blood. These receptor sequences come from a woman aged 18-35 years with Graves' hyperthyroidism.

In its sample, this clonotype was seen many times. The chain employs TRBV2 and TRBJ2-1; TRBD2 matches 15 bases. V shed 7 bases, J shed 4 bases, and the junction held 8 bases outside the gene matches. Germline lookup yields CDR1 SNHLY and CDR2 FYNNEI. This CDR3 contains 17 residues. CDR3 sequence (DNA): TGTGCCAGCACGGGACTAGCGGGAGGACTTGGTTACAATGAGCAGTTCTTC. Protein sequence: CASTGLAGGLGYNEQFF.

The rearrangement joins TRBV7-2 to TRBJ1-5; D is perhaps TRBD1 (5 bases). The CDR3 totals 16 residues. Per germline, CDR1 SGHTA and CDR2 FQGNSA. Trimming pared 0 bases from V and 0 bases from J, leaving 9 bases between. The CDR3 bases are TGTGCCAGCAGCTTAGCGCGGGGGAATAGCAATCAGCCCCAGCATTTT. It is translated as CASSLARGNSNQPQHF. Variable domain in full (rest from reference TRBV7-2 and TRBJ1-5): GAGVSQSPSNKVTEKGKDVELRCDPISGHTALYWYRQSLGQGLEFLIYFQGNSAPDKSGLPSDRFSAERTGGSVSTLTIQRTQQEDSAVYLCASSLARGNSNQPQHFGDGTRLSIL.

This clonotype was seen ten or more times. The CDR3 DNA reads as TGTGCCAGCAGCCGTCCGGGGGGCTACGAGCAGTACTTC. It encodes CASSRPGGYEQYF. The rearrangement links TRBV7-9 to TRBJ2-7, with TRBD2 identical over 7 bases. V lost 5 bases, J lost 3 bases, and 4 bases stayed unmatched. This CDR3 has 13 residues. Germline values: CDR1 SEHNR, CDR2 FQNEAQ (reference sequence).

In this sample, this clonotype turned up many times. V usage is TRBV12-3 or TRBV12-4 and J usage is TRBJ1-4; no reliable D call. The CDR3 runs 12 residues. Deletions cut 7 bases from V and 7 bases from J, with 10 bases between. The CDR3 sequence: CASNRRGEKLFF. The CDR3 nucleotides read TGTGCCAGCAATCGGCGGGGTGAAAAACTGTTTTTT.

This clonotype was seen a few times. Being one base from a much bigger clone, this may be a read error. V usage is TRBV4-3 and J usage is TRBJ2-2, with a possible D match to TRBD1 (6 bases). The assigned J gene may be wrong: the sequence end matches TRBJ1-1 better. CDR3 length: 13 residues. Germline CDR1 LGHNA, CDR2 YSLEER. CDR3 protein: CASSQGLGGRAFF. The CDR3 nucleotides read TGCGCCAGCAGCCAAGGCTTGGGGGGCCGAGCTTTCTTT.